The following is a TCR beta chain sequence with its context. The PCR had 60 Vbeta and 13 Jbeta primers. Generated by immunoSEQ multiplex PCR, the TCRdb table keeps only in-frame clones and is missing some. This sample contains under 65,000 clones. This entry comes from a study of cytomegalovirus exposure and HLA in healthy donors. This CDR3 region has 15 residues. Trimming took 0 bases from V and 7 from J, leaving 15 bases between them. Germline V CDR1 and CDR2: SGHDN, FVKESK. The sample was PBMCs. The TCR comes from a woman in her twenties or thirties in good health and CMV-seropositive. The genes are TRBV14 and TRBJ1-2; D call uncertain. CDR3 DNA sequence: TGTGCCAGCAGCCAAGAGATAGGAGGGTATACTGGCTACACCTTC. Residues: CASSQEIGGYTGYTF. The whole variable domain, filled in from reference TRBV14 and TRBJ1-2, reads EAGVTQFPSHSVIEKGQTVTLRCDPISGHDNLYWYRRVMGKEIKFLLHFVKESKQDESGMPNNRFLAERTGGTYSTLKVQPAELEDSGVYFCASSQEIGGYTGYTFGSGTRLTVV.